The clone carrying this TCR beta chain was observed a few times. The antigen is not known. Memory CD4+ cells were defined as CD4+CD45RO+CD25-. Study conclusions and caveats: Tumor Treg TCRs overlapped most with tumor naive CD4+ cells. Tumor memory CD4+ T cell TCR gene usage clustered with blood and lymph node memory CD4+ cells and lymph node naive CD4+ cells.

Full-length variable regions came from constant-region reverse primers plus semi-nested Nested Universal Primer A PCR. MiXCR was run by TCRdb on the 5' RACE reads, yielding one entry per CDR3 protein. The table includes some 64,000 distinct CDR3 sequences, roughly 23% detected once. The CDR3 extends over 14 amino acids. Germline values: CDR1 MDHEN, CDR2 SYDVKM. V was pared by 6 bases and J by 1 base, with 13 bases between. The TCR sequence derives from a female donor with breast cancer. The source material was memory CD4+ T cells sorted from a lymph node. Noted subset: memory CD4+ T cells, CD4+CD45RO+CD25-. This chain links TRBV28 with TRBJ2-7; D gene uncertain. The CDR3 is CASSLRDWSYEQYF. In nucleotides, the CDR3 is TGTGCCAGCAGCTTAAGGGATTGGTCCTACGAGCAGTACTTC.